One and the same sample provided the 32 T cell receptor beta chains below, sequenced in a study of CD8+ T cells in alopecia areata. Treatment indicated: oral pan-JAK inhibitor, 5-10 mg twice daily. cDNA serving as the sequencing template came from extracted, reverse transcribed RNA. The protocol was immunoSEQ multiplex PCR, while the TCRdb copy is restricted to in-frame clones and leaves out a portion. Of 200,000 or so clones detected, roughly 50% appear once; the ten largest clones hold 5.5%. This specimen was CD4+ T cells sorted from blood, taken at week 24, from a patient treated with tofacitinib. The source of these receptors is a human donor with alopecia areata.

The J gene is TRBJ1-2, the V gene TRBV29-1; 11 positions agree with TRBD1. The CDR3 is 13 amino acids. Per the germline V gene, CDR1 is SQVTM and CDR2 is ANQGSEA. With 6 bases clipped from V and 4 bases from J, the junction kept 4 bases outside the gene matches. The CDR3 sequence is CSVRDRGFYGYTF. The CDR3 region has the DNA TGCAGCGTCAGGGACAGGGGGTTCTATGGCTACACCTTC. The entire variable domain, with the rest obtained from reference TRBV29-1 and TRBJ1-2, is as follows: SAVISQKPSRDICQRGTSLTIQCQVDSQVTMMFWYRQQPGQSLTLIATANQGSEATYESGFVIDKFPISRPNLTFSTLTVSNMSPEDSSIYLCSVRDRGFYGYTFGSGTRLTVV.

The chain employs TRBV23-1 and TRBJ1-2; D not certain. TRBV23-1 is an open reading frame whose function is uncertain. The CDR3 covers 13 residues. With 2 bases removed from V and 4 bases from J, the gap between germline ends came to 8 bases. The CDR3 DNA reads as TGCGCCAGCAGTCAAAATCCGGGCTATGGCTACACCTTC. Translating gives CASSQNPGYGYTF.

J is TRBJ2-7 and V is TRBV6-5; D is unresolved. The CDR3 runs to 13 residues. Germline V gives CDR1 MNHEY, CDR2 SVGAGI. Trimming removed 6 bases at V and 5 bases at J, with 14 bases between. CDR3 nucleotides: TGTGCCAGCAGCGACCCCCAGGTGGACGAGCAGTACTTC. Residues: CASSDPQVDEQYF.

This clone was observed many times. The CDR3 DNA sequence: TGCGCCAGCAGCCCGGGACTAGCGCGAGAAGAGACCCAGTACTTC. This encodes CASSPGLAREETQYF. V and J are TRBV5-1 and TRBJ2-5, with TRBD2 matching over 10 bases. The CDR3 is 15 residues long. Trimming cost V 4 bases and J 3 bases; bases outside gene matches: 6. Germline-derived CDR1 and CDR2 are SGHRS and YFSETQ.

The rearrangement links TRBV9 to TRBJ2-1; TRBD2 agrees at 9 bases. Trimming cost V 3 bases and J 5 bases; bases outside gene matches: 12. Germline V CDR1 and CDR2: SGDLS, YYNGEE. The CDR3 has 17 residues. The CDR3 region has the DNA TGTGCCAGCAGCGCCCGACTAGCGGCCACTATGGACAATGAGCAGTTCTTC. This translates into CASSARLAATMDNEQFF. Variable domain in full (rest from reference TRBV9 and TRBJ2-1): DSGVTQTPKHLITATGQRVTLRCSPRSGDLSVYWYQQSLDQGLQFLIQYYNGEERAKGNILERFSAQQFPDLHSELNLSSLELGDSALYFCASSARLAATMDNEQFFGPGTRLTVL.

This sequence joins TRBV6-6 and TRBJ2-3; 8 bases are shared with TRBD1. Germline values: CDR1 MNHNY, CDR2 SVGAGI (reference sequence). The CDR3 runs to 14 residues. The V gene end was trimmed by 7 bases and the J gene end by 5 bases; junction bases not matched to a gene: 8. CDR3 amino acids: CASNGRGLKDTQYF. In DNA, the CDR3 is TGTGCCAGCAACGGCAGGGGGCTTAAAGATACGCAGTATTTT.

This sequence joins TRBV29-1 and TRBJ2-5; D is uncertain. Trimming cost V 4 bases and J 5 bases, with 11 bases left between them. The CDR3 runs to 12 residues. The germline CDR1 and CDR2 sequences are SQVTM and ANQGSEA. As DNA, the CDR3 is TGCAGCGTTGGTAGGGTTCCTGAGACCCAGTACTTC. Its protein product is CSVGRVPETQYF.

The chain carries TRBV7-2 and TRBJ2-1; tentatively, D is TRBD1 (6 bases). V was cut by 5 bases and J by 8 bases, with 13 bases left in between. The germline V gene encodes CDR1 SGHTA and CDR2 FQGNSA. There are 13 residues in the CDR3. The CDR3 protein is CASSPGTQDEQFF. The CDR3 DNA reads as TGTGCCAGCAGCCCTGGGACACAGGATGAGCAGTTCTTC.

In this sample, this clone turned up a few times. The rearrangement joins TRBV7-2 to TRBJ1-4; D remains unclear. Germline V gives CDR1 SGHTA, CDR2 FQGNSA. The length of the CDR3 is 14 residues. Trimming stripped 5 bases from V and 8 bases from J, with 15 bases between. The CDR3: CASSHGESGEKLFF. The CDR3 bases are TGTGCCAGCAGCCACGGGGAGTCGGGGGAAAAACTGTTTTTT.

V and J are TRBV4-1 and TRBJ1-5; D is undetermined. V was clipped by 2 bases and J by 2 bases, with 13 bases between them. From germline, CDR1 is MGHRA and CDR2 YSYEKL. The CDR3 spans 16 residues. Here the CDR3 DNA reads TGCGCCAGCAGCCAACGGGGAAAAGCAGGCAATCAGCCCCAGCATTTT. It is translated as CASSQRGKAGNQPQHF.

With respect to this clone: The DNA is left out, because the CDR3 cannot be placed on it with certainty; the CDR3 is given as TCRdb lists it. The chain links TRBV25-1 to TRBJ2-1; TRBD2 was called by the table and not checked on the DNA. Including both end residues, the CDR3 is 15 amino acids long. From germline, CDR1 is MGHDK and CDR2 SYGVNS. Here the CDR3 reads CASSSSGGRYNEQFF.

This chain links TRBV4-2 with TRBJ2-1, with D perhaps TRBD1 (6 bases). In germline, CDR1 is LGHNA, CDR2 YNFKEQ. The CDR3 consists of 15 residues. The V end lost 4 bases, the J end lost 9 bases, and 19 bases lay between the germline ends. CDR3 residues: CASSLAGTPGSEQFF. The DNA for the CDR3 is TGTGCCAGCAGCCTTGCCGGGACACCTGGCAGTGAGCAGTTCTTC.

The CDR3 DNA reads as TGTGCCTCTTCCGGGACAGAGAGCTCCTACAATGAGCAGTTCTTC. The encoded protein is CASSGTESSYNEQFF. This chain connects TRBV10-3 to TRBJ2-1, with 7 positions matching TRBD1. V lost 11 bases, J lost 0 bases, and 10 bases stayed unmatched. The germline V gene has CDR1 ENHRY and CDR2 SYGVKD. This CDR3 has 15 amino acids.

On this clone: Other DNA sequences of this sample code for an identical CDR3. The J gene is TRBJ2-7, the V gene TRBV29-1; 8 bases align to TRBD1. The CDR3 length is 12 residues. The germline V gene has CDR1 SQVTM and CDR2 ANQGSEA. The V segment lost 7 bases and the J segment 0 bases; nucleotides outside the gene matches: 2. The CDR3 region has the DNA TGCAGCGGCGGACAGGGCTCCTACGAGCAGTACTTC. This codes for CSGGQGSYEQYF.

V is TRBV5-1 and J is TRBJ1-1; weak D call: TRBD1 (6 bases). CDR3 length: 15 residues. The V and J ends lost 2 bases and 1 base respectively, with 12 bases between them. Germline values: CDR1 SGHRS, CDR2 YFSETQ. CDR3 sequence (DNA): TGCGCCAGCAGCTTACCCGGGGGACAGAACACTGAAGCTTTCTTT. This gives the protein CASSLPGGQNTEAFF.

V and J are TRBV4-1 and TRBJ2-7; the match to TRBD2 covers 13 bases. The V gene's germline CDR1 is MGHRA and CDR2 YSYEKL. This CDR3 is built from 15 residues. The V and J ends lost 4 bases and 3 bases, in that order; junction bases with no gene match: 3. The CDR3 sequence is CASSRGLAGSYEQYF. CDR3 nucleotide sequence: TGCGCCAGCAGCCGGGGACTAGCGGGGAGCTACGAGCAGTACTTC.

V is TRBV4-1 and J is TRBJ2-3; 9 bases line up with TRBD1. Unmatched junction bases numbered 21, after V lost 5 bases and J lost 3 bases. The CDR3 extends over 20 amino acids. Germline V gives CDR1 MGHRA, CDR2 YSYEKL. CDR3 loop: CASSSGGYVPGQGSTDTQYF. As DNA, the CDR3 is TGCGCCAGCAGCTCAGGGGGTTATGTCCCGGGACAGGGTTCAACAGATACGCAGTATTTT.

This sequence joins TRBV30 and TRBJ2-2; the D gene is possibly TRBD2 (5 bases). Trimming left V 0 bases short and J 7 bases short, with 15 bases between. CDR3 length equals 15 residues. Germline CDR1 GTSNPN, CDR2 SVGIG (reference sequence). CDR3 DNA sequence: TGTGCCTGGAGTGTAATACTAGGATTATACGGGGAGCTGTTTTTT. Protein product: CAWSVILGLYGELFF.

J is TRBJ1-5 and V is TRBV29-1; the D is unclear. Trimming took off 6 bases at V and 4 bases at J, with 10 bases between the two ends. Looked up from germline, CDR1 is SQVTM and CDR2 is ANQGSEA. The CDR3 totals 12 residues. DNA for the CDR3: TGCAGCGTAGCGTGGGAAAATCAGCCCCAGCATTTT. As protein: CSVAWENQPQHF.

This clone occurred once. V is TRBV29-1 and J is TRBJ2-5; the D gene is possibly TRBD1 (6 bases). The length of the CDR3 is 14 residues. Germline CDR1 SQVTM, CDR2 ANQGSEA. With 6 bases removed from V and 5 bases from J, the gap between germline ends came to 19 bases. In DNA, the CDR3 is TGCAGCGTGGATCCTACAGGGAGTTGGGAGACCCAGTACTTC. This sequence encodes CSVDPTGSWETQYF.

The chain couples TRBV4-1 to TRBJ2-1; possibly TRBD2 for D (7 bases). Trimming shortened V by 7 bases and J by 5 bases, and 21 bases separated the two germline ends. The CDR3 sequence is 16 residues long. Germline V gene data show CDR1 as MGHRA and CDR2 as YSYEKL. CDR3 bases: TGCGCCAGCACTCCCGAAAGGGGGGGCCCACACAATGAGCAGTTCTTC. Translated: CASTPERGGPHNEQFF.

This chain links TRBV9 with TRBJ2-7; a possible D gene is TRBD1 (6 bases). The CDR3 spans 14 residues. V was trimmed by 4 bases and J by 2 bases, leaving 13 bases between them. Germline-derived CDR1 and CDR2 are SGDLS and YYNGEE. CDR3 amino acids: CASSSSKGAYEQYF. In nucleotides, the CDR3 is TGTGCCAGCAGCTCCTCCAAGGGGGCCTACGAGCAGTACTTC.

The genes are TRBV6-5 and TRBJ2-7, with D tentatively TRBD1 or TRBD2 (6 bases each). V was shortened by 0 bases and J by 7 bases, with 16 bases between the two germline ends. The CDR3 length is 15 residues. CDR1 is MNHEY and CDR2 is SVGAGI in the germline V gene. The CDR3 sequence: CASSYSMGGAREQYF. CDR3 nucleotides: TGTGCCAGCAGTTACTCGATGGGGGGCGCCCGGGAGCAGTACTTC.

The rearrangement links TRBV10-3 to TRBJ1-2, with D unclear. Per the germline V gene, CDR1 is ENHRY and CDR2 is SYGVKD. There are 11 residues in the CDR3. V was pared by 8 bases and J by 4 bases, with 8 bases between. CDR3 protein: CAIFDLYGYTF. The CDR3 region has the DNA TGTGCCATCTTTGACCTCTATGGCTACACCTTC.

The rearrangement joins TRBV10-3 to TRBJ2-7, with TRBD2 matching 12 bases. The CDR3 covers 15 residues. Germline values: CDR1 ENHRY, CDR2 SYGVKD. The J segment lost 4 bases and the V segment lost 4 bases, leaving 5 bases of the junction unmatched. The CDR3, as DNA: TGTGCCATCAGTGGGACTAGCGGGGCTCTTTACGAGCAGTACTTC. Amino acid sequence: CAISGTSGALYEQYF.

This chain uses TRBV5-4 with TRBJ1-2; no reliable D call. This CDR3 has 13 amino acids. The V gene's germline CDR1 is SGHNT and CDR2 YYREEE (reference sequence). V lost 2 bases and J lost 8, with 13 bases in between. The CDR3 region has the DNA TGTGCCAGCAGCTTCGAACCTAGGGAGGGCTACACCTTC. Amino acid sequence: CASSFEPREGYTF.

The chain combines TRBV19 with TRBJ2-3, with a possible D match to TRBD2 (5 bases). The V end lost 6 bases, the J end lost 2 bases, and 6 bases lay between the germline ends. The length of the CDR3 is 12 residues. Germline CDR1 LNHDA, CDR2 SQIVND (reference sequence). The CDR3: CASRRDTDTQYF. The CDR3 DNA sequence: TGTGCCAGTAGACGGGACACAGATACGCAGTATTTT.

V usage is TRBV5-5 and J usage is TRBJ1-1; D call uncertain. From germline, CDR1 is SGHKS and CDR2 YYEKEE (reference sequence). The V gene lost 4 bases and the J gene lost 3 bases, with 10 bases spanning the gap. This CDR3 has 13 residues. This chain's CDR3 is CASSQDRHTEAFF. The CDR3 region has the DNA TGTGCCAGCAGCCAGGACCGACACACTGAAGCTTTCTTT. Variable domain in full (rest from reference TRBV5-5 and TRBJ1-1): DAGVTQSPTHLIKTRGQQVTLRCSPISGHKSVSWYQQVLGQGPQFIFQYYEKEERGRGNFPDRFSARQFPNYSSELNVNALLLGDSALYLCASSQDRHTEAFFGQGTRLTVV.

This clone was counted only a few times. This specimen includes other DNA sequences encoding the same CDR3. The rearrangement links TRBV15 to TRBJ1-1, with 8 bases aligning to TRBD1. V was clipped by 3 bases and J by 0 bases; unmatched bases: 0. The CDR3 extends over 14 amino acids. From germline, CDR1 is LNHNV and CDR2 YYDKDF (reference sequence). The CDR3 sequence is CATSRDRVNTEAFF. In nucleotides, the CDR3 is TGTGCCACCAGCAGGGACAGGGTGAACACTGAAGCTTTCTTT.

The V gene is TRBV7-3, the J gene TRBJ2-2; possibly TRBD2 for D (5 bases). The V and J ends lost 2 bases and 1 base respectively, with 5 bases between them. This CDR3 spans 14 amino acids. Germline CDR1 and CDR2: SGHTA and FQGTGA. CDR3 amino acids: CASSLEGNTGELFF. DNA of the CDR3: TGTGCCAGCAGCTTAGAGGGGAACACCGGGGAGCTGTTTTTT.

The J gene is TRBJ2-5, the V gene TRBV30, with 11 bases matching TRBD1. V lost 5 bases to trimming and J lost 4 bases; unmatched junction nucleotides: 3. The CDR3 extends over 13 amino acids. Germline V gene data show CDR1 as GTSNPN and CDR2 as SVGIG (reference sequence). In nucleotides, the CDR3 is TGTGCCTGGGGACAGGGGGCGCGAGAGACCCAGTACTTC. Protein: CAWGQGARETQYF.

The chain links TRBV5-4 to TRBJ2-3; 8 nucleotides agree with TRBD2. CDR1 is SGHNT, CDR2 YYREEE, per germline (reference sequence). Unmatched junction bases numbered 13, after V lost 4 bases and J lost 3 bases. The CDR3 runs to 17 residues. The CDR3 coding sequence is TGTGCCAGCAGCACCAGCGGGAGCGGTTTGCTGACAGATACGCAGTATTTT. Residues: CASSTSGSGLLTDTQYF.